This TCR beta chain was documented in a study of blood T cells in healthy people across ages. There are 12 residues in the CDR3. Between the trimmed V and J ends, which lost 8 bases and 5 bases, there was a span of 12 bases. Germline V gene lookup returns CDR1 MGHDK and CDR2 SYGVNS. This clonotype has a single count. This CDR3 fails to terminate in the conserved phenylalanine or tryptophan, so it likely reflects a read error. Primers used in a second PCR of about 7 to 12 cycles were a sample-barcoded 5' primer and a J-beta primer mix. TCRdb fed the 5' RACE reads into MiXCR, producing one record per CDR3 protein. Of some 800,000 distinct CDR3 sequences listed, approximately 25% are singletons. In addition, the sample was reused for a study of T cells of mothers and their children. In that study: Three healthy Caucasian mothers served as donors, and their six children did as well.

This TCR came from a boy younger than 18 in good health. Material for sequencing was blood. V and J are TRBV25-1 and TRBJ1-1; possible D gene TRBD1, 6 bases. As DNA, the CDR3 is TGTGCCAGCGGCCCAGGGGAAACTGAAGCTTTCTTG. This encodes CASGPGETEAFL.